This section outlines one T cell receptor (beta chain) sequence together with its context. Method: immunoSEQ multiplex PCR; TCRdb's copy keeps in-frame clones and lacks some. This table has tens of thousands of clones, about 88% appearing once. Germline CDR1 is SGHRS and CDR2 is YFSETQ. The CDR3 covers 15 residues. The V end lost 7 bases, the J end lost 4 bases, and 15 bases lay between the germline ends. This record belongs to a study of blood T cell repertoires in COVID-19. This receptor was obtained from a man between 65 and 79 years old in a cohort sampled during active COVID-19. Sequencing used peripheral blood. V and J are TRBV5-1 and TRBJ2-6; D ambiguous. CDR3 sequence reads: CASSPLKLGANVLTF. As DNA, the CDR3 is TGCGCCAGCTCCCCTCTGAAACTGGGGGCCAACGTCCTGACTTTC.